This T cell receptor beta chain appears in the sequencing data of a study of blood T cell repertoires in COVID-19. Study details: Specimens from acute and convalescent COVID-19 originated in the United States, Italy and Spain. PBMCs, B-cell-depleted T cells, or T cells provided the cDNA or gDNA that made up the material.

Original analysis: Amplification from reference gene primers served as the basis for estimated nucleated cell counts. This table comes from immunoSEQ multiplex PCR, and its TCRdb copy is limited to in-frame clones, with some not included. V and J calls plus clone size are reproduced from that table; the DNA served to infer D and trimming. Of 150,000 to 200,000 clones listed, about 81% were seen once; the top ten hold approximately 11%. The CDR3 has 13 amino acids. V lost 4 bases and J 8 bases, leaving 14 bases between the germline ends. CDR1 and CDR2 (germline): MNHNY, SVGAGI (reference sequence). This sequence originates from a human donor in a cohort sampled during active COVID-19. The chain combines TRBV6-6 with TRBJ1-1, with D unclear. The sample was peripheral blood. The CDR3 reads CASSFTTREEAFF. The DNA of the CDR3 is TGTGCCAGCAGTTTTACGACCCGGGAGGAAGCTTTCTTT.